This TCR beta chain was documented in a study of T cells after yellow fever vaccination. Whole-study results and caveats: The bulk population could contribute abundant contaminating clonotypes to FACS-sorted repertoires. Only a minor proportion of clonotypes was detected across both CD4 and CD8 compartments.

At least ten counts were recorded for this clonotype. Its specificity is not known. The study made its TCR cDNA through 5'RACE template switching. That step introduced a universal primer site along with UMIs. TCRdb ran MiXCR on the 5' RACE reads and lists one entry per CDR3 protein. This sample has about 260,000 distinct CDR3 sequences; about 3.9% occur once, and the top ten carry 19%. CDR1 is KGHDR, CDR2 SFDVKD, per germline. CDR3 size: 15 residues. The V end lost 4 bases, the J end lost 4 bases, and 13 bases lay between the germline ends. The sequenced sample was PBMCs, obtained 15 days after the yellow fever booster vaccination. The V and J genes are TRBV24-1 and TRBJ1-5; a possible D gene is TRBD1 (6 bases). The sequence was obtained from a man between 18 and 35 years old who received the YFV17D yellow fever vaccine. The CDR3, as DNA: TGTGCCACCAGTGACCAAACAGGGACGAATCAGCCCCAGCATTTT. Residues: CATSDQTGTNQPQHF.